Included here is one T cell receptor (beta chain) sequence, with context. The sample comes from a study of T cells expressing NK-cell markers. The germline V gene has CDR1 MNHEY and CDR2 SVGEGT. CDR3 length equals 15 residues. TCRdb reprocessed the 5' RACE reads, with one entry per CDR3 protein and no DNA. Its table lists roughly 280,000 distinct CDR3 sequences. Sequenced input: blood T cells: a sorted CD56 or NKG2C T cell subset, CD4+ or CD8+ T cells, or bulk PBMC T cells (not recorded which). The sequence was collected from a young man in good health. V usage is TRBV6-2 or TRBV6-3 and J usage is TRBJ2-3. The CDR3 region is CASSYAKPGTDTQYF.